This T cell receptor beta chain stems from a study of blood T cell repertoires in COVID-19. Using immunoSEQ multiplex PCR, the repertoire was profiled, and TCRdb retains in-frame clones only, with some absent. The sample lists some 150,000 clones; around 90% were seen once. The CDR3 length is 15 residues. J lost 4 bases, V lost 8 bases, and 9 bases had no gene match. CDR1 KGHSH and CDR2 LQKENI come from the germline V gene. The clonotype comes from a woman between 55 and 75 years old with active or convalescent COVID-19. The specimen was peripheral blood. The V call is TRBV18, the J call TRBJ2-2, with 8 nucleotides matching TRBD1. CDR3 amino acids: CASRDRGEGTGELFF. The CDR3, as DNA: TGTGCCAGCCGAGACAGGGGCGAAGGCACCGGGGAGCTGTTTTTT.